A single sample is the source of the 20 T cell receptor beta chains below, sequenced in a study of blood T cell repertoires in COVID-19. Assay: immunoSEQ multiplex PCR; the TCRdb copy retains only in-frame clones and omits some. Of about 30,000 clones in the sample, 70% to 90% are singletons; the top ten hold roughly a quarter. Sequencing was done on a sample of peripheral blood. The receptors derive from a human donor in a cohort sampled during active COVID-19.

This clone was recorded once. The chain joins TRBV9 to TRBJ1-2, with TRBD1 matching 8 bases. The junction had 12 bases not matched to a gene; V was cut back by 0 bases and J by 8 bases. This CDR3 has 16 residues. From germline, CDR1 is SGDLS and CDR2 YYNGEE. Here the CDR3 reads CASSVALGQGLEGYTF. The CDR3 region has the DNA TGTGCCAGCAGCGTAGCCCTCGGACAGGGCCTAGAGGGCTACACCTTC.

The V call is TRBV6-5, the J call TRBJ1-2; perhaps TRBD1 as D (5 bases). CDR1 and CDR2 from the germline V gene are MNHEY and SVGAGI. This CDR3 has 12 residues. V lost 6 bases and J 7 bases, leaving 12 bases between the germline ends. The CDR3 DNA follows: TGTGCCAGCAGGCCAGGGTGGTCTGGCTACACCTTC. This encodes CASRPGWSGYTF.

V usage is TRBV10-3 and J usage is TRBJ2-5; 13 nucleotides agree with TRBD2. V was clipped by 5 bases and J by 3 bases; unmatched bases: 6. CDR1 and CDR2 (germline): ENHRY, SYGVKD. The CDR3 extends over 16 amino acids. The CDR3 nucleotides are TGTGCCATCAGTCCCAGGACTAGCGGGGGAAAAGAGACCCAGTACTTC. Translating it yields CAISPRTSGGKETQYF.

The chain carries TRBV6-1 and TRBJ1-1; the D gene is possibly TRBD1 (5 bases). V was cut by 2 bases and J by 1 base, with 8 bases left in between. The germline V gene encodes CDR1 MNHNS and CDR2 SASEGT. The CDR3 covers 14 residues. CDR3 protein: CASSEIRGNTEAFF. Written as DNA, the CDR3 is TGTGCCAGCAGTGAAATTAGGGGGAACACTGAAGCTTTCTTT.

This rearrangement joins TRBV18 to TRBJ2-2, with D perhaps TRBD2 (5 bases). Between the trimmed V and J ends, which lost 7 bases and 1 base, there was a span of 13 bases. This CDR3 region has 15 residues. Germline V CDR1 and CDR2: KGHSH, LQKENI. The CDR3 reads CASCVGDGNTGELFF. DNA for the CDR3: TGTGCCAGCTGTGTCGGGGATGGGAACACCGGGGAGCTGTTTTTT.

This chain joins TRBV7-2 and TRBJ2-7, with 14 bases that match TRBD2. J gave up 2 bases and V 5 bases, and 8 bases lay outside the gene matches. This CDR3 is built from 17 residues. Per germline, CDR1 SGHTA and CDR2 FQGNSA. CDR3 sequence: CASSNQGLAGVPYEQYF. The CDR3 DNA reads TGTGCCAGCAGCAACCAGGGACTAGCGGGGGTTCCCTACGAGCAGTACTTC. The full variable domain, with the rest looked up from reference TRBV7-2 and TRBJ2-7, is GAGVSQSPSNKVTEKGKDVELRCDPISGHTALYWYRQSLGQGLEFLIYFQGNSAPDKSGLPSDRFSAERTGGSVSTLTIQRTQQEDSAVYLCASSNQGLAGVPYEQYFGPGTRLTVT.

This sequence joins TRBV5-1 and TRBJ2-3, with 9 bases aligning to TRBD1. Trimming removed 4 bases from V and 6 bases from J; junction bases left unmatched: 12. CDR1 SGHRS and CDR2 YFSETQ come from the germline V gene. CDR3 size: 16 residues. The CDR3 DNA follows: TGCGCCAGCAGCCCGGGTCCCGGGACAGGGTCTGATACGCAGTATTTT. It yields the protein CASSPGPGTGSDTQYF.

Comment on this clone: Mismatch with germline at one junction end may stem from a read error. This chain uses TRBV7-7 with TRBJ2-5, with D possibly TRBD2 on 6 matching bases. The CDR3 spans 16 residues. Germline-derived CDR1 and CDR2 are SSHAT and FNYEAQ (reference sequence). CDR3 residues: CASSSYGGKGQETQYF. The DNA for the CDR3 is TGTGCTAGCAGCTCTTACGGGGGAAAGGGTCAAGAGACCCAGTACTTC. Complete variable domain (other parts from reference TRBV7-7 and TRBJ2-5): GAGVSQSPRYKVTKRGQDVTLRCDPISSHATLYWYQQALGQGPEFLTYFNYEAQPDKSGLPSDRFSAERPEGSISTLTIQRTEQRDSAMYRCASSSYGGKGQETQYFGPGTRLLVL.

The rearrangement uses TRBV7-3 and TRBJ2-6; 12 bases are shared with TRBD1. Germline loops: CDR1 SGHTA, CDR2 FQGTGA. The trim removed 2 bases at V and 4 bases at J, leaving 12 bases unmatched. CDR3 length: 20 amino acids. This CDR3 is CASSLARNGTGGEGANVLTF. CDR3 bases: TGTGCCAGCAGCTTAGCCCGTAACGGGACAGGGGGCGAGGGGGCCAACGTCCTGACTTTC.

The chain uses TRBV3-1 (or the pseudogene TRBV3-2) and TRBJ1-3; D call uncertain. Germline V gives CDR1 LGHDT, CDR2 YNNKEL (reference sequence). The CDR3 has 16 amino acids. Between the trimmed V and J ends, which lost 5 bases and 5 bases, there was a span of 19 bases. The CDR3 DNA is TGTGCCAGCAGCTCCTATTCAACCGGGAGAAGAAACACCATATATTTT. This encodes CASSSYSTGRRNTIYF.

The CDR3 region is CASSLEGAHSGNTIYF. The CDR3 DNA is TGCGCCAGCAGCTTGGAAGGGGCTCACTCTGGAAACACCATATATTTT. This chain uses TRBV5-1 with TRBJ1-3; D is possibly TRBD1 (5 bases). The CDR3 extends over 16 amino acids. V lost 0 bases and J 0 bases, leaving 10 bases between the germline ends. Germline loops: CDR1 SGHRS, CDR2 YFSETQ.

J is TRBJ1-2 and V is TRBV2; tentative D call: TRBD1 (6 bases). The V end lost 5 bases, the J end lost 0 bases, and 10 bases lay between the germline ends. Germline CDR1 is SNHLY and CDR2 is FYNNEI. There are 14 residues in the CDR3. The CDR3 spells CASSWDTSNYGYTF. In DNA form, the CDR3 reads TGTGCCAGCAGTTGGGACACTTCTAACTATGGCTACACCTTC.

This rearrangement joins TRBV7-9 to TRBJ2-7, with 9 bases lining up with TRBD2. CDR1 is SEHNR, CDR2 FQNEAQ, per germline (reference sequence). CDR3 size: 15 residues. Unmatched junction bases numbered 11, after V lost 5 bases and J lost 6 bases. The CDR3 DNA reads TGTGCCAGCAGCCTGACCGGGACTAGCTTCGTCGAGCAGTACTTC. The encoded protein is CASSLTGTSFVEQYF. Full variable domain (remainder filled in from reference TRBV7-9 and TRBJ2-7): DTGVSQNPRHKITKRGQNVTFRCDPISEHNRLYWYRQTLGQGPEFLTYFQNEAQLEKSRLLSDRFSAERPKGSFSTLEIQRTEQGDSAMYLCASSLTGTSFVEQYFGPGTRLTVT.

The rearrangement links TRBV6-1 to TRBJ1-4; 7 nucleotides match TRBD1. V was pared by 0 bases and J by 7 bases, with 11 bases of the junction left unmatched. The germline V gene encodes CDR1 MNHNS and CDR2 SASEGT. The length of the CDR3 is 17 residues. CDR3 in DNA: TGTGCCAGCAGTGAAGCCATTAACAGGGGATTAGGTGAAAAACTGTTTTTT. Translation gives CASSEAINRGLGEKLFF.

CDR3 DNA sequence: TGCGCCAGCAGCTTGGTTCTCCAGCAAGAGACCCAGTACTTC. Translating it yields CASSLVLQQETQYF. V is TRBV5-1 and J is TRBJ2-5; D unresolved. CDR1 and CDR2 (germline): SGHRS, YFSETQ. CDR3 length: 14 amino acids. Trimming removed 0 bases from V and 2 bases from J, with 8 bases in between.

The CDR3: CSVGDPGGGYTF. The CDR3 DNA reads as TGCAGCGTTGGGGACCCAGGGGGCGGCTACACCTTC. V usage is TRBV29-1 and J usage is TRBJ1-2; 8 nucleotides line up with TRBD1. Germline V gene lookup returns CDR1 SQVTM and CDR2 ANQGSEA. The CDR3 totals 12 residues. J gave up 8 bases and V 4 bases, and 6 bases lay outside the gene matches.

The V call is TRBV11-2, the J call TRBJ2-3; 14 bases align to TRBD2. The CDR3 consists of 19 residues. The junction had 8 bases not matched to a gene; V was cut back by 2 bases and J by 1 base. The germline V gene encodes CDR1 SGHAT and CDR2 FQNNGV. The CDR3 spells CASSLRPLTSGGGTDTQYF. CDR3 nucleotide sequence: TGTGCCAGCAGCTTAAGGCCCCTGACTAGCGGGGGGGGCACAGATACGCAGTATTTT.

This clone was found once. V and J are TRBV7-9 and TRBJ1-4; a weak D match, TRBD1 (6 bases). Trimming left V 5 bases short and J 7 bases short, with 14 bases between. Germline V gene lookup returns CDR1 SEHNR and CDR2 FQNEAQ (reference sequence). This CDR3 region has 14 residues. The CDR3 spells CASSEQGTGEKLFF. The CDR3 DNA follows: TGTGCCAGCAGCGAACAGGGAACGGGTGAAAAACTGTTTTTT.

This sequence joins TRBV28 and TRBJ1-5; a possible D gene is TRBD1 (5 bases). The CDR3 sequence is 14 residues long. Per the germline V gene, CDR1 is MDHEN and CDR2 is SYDVKM. Trimming removed 6 bases from V and 7 bases from J, with 16 bases in between. CDR3 sequence (DNA): TGTGCCAGCAGCTTAACAGGTTTCAGGCAGCCCCAGCATTTT. Residues: CASSLTGFRQPQHF. The variable domain in full, with the rest retrieved from reference TRBV28 and TRBJ1-5, is DVKVTQSSRYLVKRTGEKVFLECVQDMDHENMFWYRQDPGLGLRLIYFSYDVKMKEKGDIPEGYSVSREKKERFSLILESASTNQTSMYLCASSLTGFRQPQHFGDGTRLSIL.

The chain couples TRBV24-1 to TRBJ2-1; 13 bases line up with TRBD2. The CDR3 runs to 16 residues. The germline V gene has CDR1 KGHDR and CDR2 SFDVKD. Trimming cost V 3 bases and J 8 bases; bases outside gene matches: 6. This CDR3 reads CATSDPGTSGEDEQFF. The DNA of the CDR3 is TGTGCCACCAGTGATCCAGGGACTAGCGGGGAGGATGAGCAGTTCTTC.